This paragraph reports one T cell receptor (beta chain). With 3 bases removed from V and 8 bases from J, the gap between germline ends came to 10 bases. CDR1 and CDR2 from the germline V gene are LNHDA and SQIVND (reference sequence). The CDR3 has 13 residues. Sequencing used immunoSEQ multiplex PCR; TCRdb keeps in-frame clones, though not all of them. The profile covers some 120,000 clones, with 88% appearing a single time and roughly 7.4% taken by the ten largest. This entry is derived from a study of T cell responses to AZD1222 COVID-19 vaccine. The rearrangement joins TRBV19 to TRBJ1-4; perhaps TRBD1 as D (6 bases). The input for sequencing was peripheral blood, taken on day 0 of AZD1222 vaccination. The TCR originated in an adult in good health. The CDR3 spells CASSMDRKEKLFF. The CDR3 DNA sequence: TGTGCCAGTAGTATGGACAGAAAAGAAAAACTGTTTTTT.